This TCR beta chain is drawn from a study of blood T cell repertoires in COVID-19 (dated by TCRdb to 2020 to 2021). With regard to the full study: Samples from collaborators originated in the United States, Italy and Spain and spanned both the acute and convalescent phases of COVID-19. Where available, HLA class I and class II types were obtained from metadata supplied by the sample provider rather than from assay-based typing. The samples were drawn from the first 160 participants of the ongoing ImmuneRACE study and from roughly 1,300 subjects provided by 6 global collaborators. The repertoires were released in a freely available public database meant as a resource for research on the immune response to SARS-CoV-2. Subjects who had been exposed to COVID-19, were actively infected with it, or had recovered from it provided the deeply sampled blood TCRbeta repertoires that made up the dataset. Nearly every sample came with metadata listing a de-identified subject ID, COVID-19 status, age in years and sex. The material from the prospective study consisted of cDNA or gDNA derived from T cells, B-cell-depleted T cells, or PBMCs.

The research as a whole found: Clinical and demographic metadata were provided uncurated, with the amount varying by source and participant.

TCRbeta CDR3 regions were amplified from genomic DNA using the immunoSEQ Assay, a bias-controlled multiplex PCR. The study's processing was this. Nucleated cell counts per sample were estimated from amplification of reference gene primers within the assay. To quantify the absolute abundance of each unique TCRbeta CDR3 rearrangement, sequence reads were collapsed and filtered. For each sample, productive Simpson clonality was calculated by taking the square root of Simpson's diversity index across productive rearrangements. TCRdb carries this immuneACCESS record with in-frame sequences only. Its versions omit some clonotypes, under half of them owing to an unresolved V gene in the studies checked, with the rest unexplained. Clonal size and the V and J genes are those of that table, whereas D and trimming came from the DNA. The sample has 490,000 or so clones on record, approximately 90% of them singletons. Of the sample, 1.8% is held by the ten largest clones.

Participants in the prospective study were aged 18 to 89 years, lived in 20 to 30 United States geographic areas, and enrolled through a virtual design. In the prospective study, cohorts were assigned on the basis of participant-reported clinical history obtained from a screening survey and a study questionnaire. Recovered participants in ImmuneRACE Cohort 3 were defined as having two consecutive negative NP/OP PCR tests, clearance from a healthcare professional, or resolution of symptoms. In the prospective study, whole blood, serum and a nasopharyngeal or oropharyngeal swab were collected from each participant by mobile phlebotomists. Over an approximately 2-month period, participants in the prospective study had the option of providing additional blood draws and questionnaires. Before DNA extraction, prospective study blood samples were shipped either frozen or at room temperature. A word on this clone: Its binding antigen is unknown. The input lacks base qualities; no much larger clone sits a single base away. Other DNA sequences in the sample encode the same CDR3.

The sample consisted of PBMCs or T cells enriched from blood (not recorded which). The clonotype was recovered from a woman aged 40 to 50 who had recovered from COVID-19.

The CDR3 has the sequence CASSSDSSYEQYF. The sequence in DNA is TGTGCCAGCAGTTCCGACAGCTCCTACGAGCAGTACTTC. This receptor chain uses TRBV5-4 and TRBJ2-7, with TRBD1 as a weak D call on 5 bases. The CDR3 runs 13 residues from the cysteine to the phenylalanine. Only the CDR3 region is kept as DNA, spanning 39 bases read in frame from base 1. The germline V gene (reference sequence) specifies SGHNT as CDR1 and YYREEE as CDR2. Deletion took 5 bases off V and 0 bases off J, with a span of 9 bases between the germline ends.